The source of this TCR beta chain is a study of T cells in women clearing cervical HPV infection. Study-wide background: Cases: HPV16-related CIN3 or worse on histology, a couple of invasive cancers. Case blood was drawn a median approximately 150 days after lesion detection.

Germline-derived CDR1 and CDR2 are GTSNPN and SVGIG (reference sequence). Trimming removed 0 bases from V and 1 base from J; junction bases left unmatched: 5. There are 15 residues in the CDR3. Genomic DNA, averaging around 1,200 ng per sample, yielded TCR beta CDR3 via immunoSEQ. The data were produced by immunoSEQ multiplex PCR, yet TCRdb's version contains in-frame clones alone and is incomplete. Its listing shows around 13,000 clones. As regards this clone: The observed sequence ends 3 residues before the CDR3 terminus, with the missing tail filled in from the germline J gene.

The chain joins TRBV30 to TRBJ2-5; 7 positions agree with TRBD1. Sequenced input: blood buffy coat. The sequence derives from a woman aged 18 to 75 with a cervical HPV16 infection that either progressed to CIN3+ or cleared (not recorded which). The CDR3 DNA, read in part, is TGTGCCTGGAGTGTATCGACAGGGACCCAAGAGACC. Its protein product is CAWSVSTGTQET. The CDR3 in full is CAWSVSTGTQETQYF. Looking up the rest from reference TRBV30 and TRBJ2-5 gives the full variable domain: SQTIHQWPATLVQPVGSPLSLECTVEGTSNPNLYWYRQAAGRGLQLLFYSVGIGQISSEVPQNLSASRPQDRQFILSSKKLLLSDSGFYLCAWSVSTGTQETQYFGPGTRLLVL.